This T cell receptor beta chain emerged from a study of cytomegalovirus exposure and HLA in healthy donors. Looking at the study overall: Earlier work reported 100 million or so unique TCR beta sequences from roughly 180 million T cells.

Both 60 Vbeta primers and 13 Jbeta primers went into the PCR. Sequenced by immunoSEQ multiplex PCR; TCRdb stores in-frame clones only, minus some. The profile shows 200,000 or so clones, about 77% of them singletons. This CDR3 contains 13 residues. V was pared by 4 bases and J by 8 bases, with 13 bases between. Germline values: CDR1 SNHLY, CDR2 FYNNEI. On this clone: Its antigen is not identified.

General observations from the study: Some V segments, including TRBV6-2 and TRBV6-3, were excluded as indistinguishable. Fewer N-insertions than the roughly 700-donor mean were reportedly shown by an Asian-associated ancestry cluster in a later analysis.

This sequence joins TRBV2 and TRBJ2-3, with D unresolved. This TCR was recovered from a woman younger than 45 in good health and CMV-seropositive. The sample consisted of PBMCs. The CDR3 region is CASSVGPTGTQYF. The CDR3 DNA reads TGTGCCAGCAGTGTTGGGCCTACCGGTACGCAGTATTTT.